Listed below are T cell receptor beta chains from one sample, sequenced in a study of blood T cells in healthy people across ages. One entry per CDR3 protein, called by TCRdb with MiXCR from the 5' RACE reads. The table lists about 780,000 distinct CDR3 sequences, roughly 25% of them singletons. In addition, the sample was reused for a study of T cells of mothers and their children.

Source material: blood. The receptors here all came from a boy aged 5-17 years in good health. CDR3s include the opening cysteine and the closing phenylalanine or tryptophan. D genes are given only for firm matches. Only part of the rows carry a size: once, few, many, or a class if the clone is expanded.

CDR3: CASSLTVGGATNEKLFF
DNA: TGCGCCAGCAGCTTGACAGTCGGGGGGGCAACTAATGAAAAACTGTTTTTT
D: -
V: TRBV5-1
size: few
J: TRBJ1-4

CDR3: CASSFGVLETQYF
DNA: TGTGCCAGCAGTTTCGGGGTATTGGAGACCCAGTACTTC
D: -
V: TRBV27
size: -
J: TRBJ2-5

CDR3: CASSSLQGGYTF
DNA: TGTGCCAGCAGTTCCTTACAGGGAGGCTACACCTTC
D: -
V: TRBV6-5
size: -
J: TRBJ1-2

CDR3: CASRRLAVRAGDTQYF
DNA: TGTGCCAGCAGAAGACTAGCGGTTCGGGCGGGTGATACGCAGTATTTT
D: TRBD2
V: TRBV6-1
size: few
J: TRBJ2-3

CDR3: CASSPTSPEETQYF
DNA: TGTGCCAGCTCACCTACTAGCCCCGAAGAGACCCAGTACTTC
D: -
V: TRBV18
size: once
J: TRBJ2-5

CDR3: CSVGTDGPGYTF
DNA: TGCAGCGTTGGGACAGACGGTCCTGGCTACACCTTC
D: -
V: TRBV29-1
size: few
J: TRBJ1-2

CDR3: CASSVAQGGAHNEQFF
DNA: TGTGCCAGCAGCGTAGCTCAGGGGGGCGCCCACAATGAGCAGTTCTTC
D: -
V: TRBV9
size: -
J: TRBJ2-1

CDR3: CASSFRDRGEETQYF
DNA: TGTGCCAGCAGTTTCCGGGACCGCGGGGAGGAGACCCAGTACTTC
D: -
V: TRBV27
size: -
J: TRBJ2-5

CDR3: CASSLGRGTREAFF
DNA: TGTGCCAGCAGTTTGGGTAGGGGGACCCGTGAAGCTTTCTTT
D: -
V: TRBV27
size: -
J: TRBJ1-1

CDR3: CSARKGLPLGHTQYF
DNA: TGCAGTGCTAGAAAAGGACTACCCTTGGGCCATACGCAGTATTTT
D: -
V: TRBV20-1
size: -
J: TRBJ2-3

CDR3: CASSQNEDKRFYNEQFF
DNA: TGTGCCAGCAGCCAGAATGAGGACAAGCGTTTCTACAATGAGCAGTTCTTC
D: -
V: TRBV4-2
size: few
J: TRBJ2-1

CDR3: CASSVGGGYHQPQHF
DNA: TGTGCCAGCAGCGTAGGAGGGGGGTACCATCAGCCCCAGCATTTT
D: -
V: TRBV9
size: -
J: TRBJ1-5

CDR3: CASSQVSAGGHNEQFF
DNA: TGTGCCAGCAGCCAAGTTTCGGCGGGGGGGCACAATGAGCAGTTCTTC
D: TRBD2
V: TRBV4-2
size: few
J: TRBJ2-1

CDR3: CATSRDLGQEIYEQYF
DNA: TGTGCCACCAGCAGAGATCTGGGACAGGAGATCTACGAGCAGTACTTC
D: TRBD1
V: TRBV15
size: -
J: TRBJ2-7

CDR3: CASSTRPGTGAYANTEAFF
DNA: TGTGCCAGCAGCACACGCCCCGGGACAGGGGCTTATGCGAACACTGAAGCTTTCTTT
D: TRBD1
V: TRBV5-5
size: few
J: TRBJ1-1

CDR3: CASSLAPVGTGRPEAFF
DNA: TGTGCCAGCAGCTTAGCCCCGGTGGGGACAGGGCGTCCTGAAGCTTTCTTT
D: TRBD1
V: TRBV7-9
size: -
J: TRBJ1-1

CDR3: CSAQDRGSYGYTF
DNA: TGCAGTGCTCAAGACAGGGGAAGCTATGGCTACACCTTC
D: TRBD1
V: TRBV20-1
size: few
J: TRBJ1-2

CDR3: CSVVIGETQYF
DNA: TGCAGCGTTGTTATAGGGGAGACCCAGTACTTC
D: -
V: TRBV29-1
size: once
J: TRBJ2-5

CDR3: CASSPSMHEQFF
DNA: TGTGCCAGCAGCCCTAGCATGCATGAGCAGTTCTTC
D: -
V: TRBV6-1
size: -
J: TRBJ2-1

CDR3: CASSYSNLLGSDTQYF
DNA: TGTGCCAGCAGTTACTCGAATCTTCTAGGTTCAGATACGCAGTATTTT
D: -
V: TRBV6-2/TRBV6-3
size: -
J: TRBJ2-3

CDR3: CASSNGMAAFLPAYEQYF
DNA: TGTGCCAGCAGTAATGGTATGGCCGCCTTCCTTCCTGCCTACGAGCAGTACTTC
D: -
V: TRBV28
size: -
J: TRBJ2-7

CDR3: CSARITGTNYEQYF
DNA: TGCAGTGCTAGAATAACCGGGACTAACTACGAGCAGTACTTC
D: TRBD2
V: TRBV20-1
size: few
J: TRBJ2-7

CDR3: CANSFLGGAHEQYF
DNA: TGTGCCAACAGCTTCCTCGGAGGGGCGCACGAGCAGTACTTC
D: -
V: TRBV7-6
size: -
J: TRBJ2-7

CDR3: CSVGPTDLGKLFF
DNA: TGCAGCGTTGGGCCTACGGACTTGGGAAAACTGTTTTTT
D: -
V: TRBV29-1
size: -
J: TRBJ1-4

CDR3: CASSRGGVLMETQYF
DNA: TGTGCCAGCAGCCGAGGGGGGGTCCTAATGGAGACCCAGTACTTC
D: -
V: TRBV7-9
size: -
J: TRBJ2-5

CDR3: CASSESGGRPYNEQFF
DNA: TGTGCCAGCAGCGAGTCGGGGGGGCGGCCCTACAATGAGCAGTTCTTC
D: TRBD2
V: TRBV7-9
size: -
J: TRBJ2-1